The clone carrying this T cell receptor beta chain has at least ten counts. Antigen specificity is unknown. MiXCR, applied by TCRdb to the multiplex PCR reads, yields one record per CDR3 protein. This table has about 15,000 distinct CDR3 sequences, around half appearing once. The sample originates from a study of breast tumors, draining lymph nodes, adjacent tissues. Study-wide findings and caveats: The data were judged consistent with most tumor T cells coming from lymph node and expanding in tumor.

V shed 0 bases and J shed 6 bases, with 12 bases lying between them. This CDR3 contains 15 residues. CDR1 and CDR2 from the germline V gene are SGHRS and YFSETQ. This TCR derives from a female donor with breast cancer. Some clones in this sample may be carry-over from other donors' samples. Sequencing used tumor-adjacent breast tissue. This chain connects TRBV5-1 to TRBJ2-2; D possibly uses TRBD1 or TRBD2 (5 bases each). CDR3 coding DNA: TGCGCCAGCAGCTTGGCGGGGCCCCTCTCCGGGGAGCTGTTTTTT. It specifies CASSLAGPLSGELFF.